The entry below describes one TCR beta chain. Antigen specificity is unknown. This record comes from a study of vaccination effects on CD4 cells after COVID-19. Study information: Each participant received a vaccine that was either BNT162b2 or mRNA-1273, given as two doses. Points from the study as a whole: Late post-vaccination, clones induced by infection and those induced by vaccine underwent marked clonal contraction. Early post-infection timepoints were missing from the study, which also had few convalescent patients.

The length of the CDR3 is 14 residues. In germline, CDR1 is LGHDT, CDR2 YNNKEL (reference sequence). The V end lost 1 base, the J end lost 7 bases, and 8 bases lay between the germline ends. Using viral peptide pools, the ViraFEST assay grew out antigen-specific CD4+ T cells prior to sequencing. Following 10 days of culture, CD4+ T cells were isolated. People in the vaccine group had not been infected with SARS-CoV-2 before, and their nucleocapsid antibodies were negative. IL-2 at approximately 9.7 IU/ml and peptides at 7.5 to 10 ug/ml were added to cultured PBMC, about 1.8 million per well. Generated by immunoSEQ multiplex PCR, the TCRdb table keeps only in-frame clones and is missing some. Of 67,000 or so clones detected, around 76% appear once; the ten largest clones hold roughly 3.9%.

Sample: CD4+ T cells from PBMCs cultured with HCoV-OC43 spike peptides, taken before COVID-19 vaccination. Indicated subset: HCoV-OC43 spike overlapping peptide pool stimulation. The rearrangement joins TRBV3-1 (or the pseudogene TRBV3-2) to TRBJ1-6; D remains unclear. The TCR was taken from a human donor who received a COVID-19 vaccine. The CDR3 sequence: CASSQGSGNSPLHF. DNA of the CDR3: TGTGCCAGCAGCCAAGGATCCGGCAATTCACCCCTCCACTTT.